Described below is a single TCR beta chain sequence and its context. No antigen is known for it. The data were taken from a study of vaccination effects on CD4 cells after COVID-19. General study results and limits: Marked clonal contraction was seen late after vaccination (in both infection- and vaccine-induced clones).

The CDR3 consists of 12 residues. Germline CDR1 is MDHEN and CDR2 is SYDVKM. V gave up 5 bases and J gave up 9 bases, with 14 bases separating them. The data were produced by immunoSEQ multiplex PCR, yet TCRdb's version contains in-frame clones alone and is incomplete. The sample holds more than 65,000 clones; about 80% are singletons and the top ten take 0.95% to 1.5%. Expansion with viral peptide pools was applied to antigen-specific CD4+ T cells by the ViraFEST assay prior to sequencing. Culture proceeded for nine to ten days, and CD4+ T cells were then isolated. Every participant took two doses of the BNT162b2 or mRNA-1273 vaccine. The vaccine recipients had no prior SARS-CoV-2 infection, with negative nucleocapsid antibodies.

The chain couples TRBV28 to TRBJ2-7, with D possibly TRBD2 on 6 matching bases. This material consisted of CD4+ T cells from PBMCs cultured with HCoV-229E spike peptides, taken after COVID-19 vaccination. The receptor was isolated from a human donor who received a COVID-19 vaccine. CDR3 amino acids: CASSPSEGRQYV. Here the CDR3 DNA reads TGTGCCAGCAGTCCTTCGGAGGGACGGCAGTACGTC.